The T cell receptor (beta chain) described here comes from a study of blood T cell repertoires in COVID-19. This CDR3 has 18 amino acids. CDR1 is LGHDT and CDR2 is YNNKEL in the germline V gene (reference sequence). Trimming shortened V by 1 base and J by 2 bases, and 18 bases separated the two germline ends. The study recruited people aged about 18 to 95 years across some 23 US areas. Which cohort a participant joined came from the clinical history participants gave. Each recovered donor of Cohort 3 presented with two negative PCRs, clearance, or symptom resolution. Libraries were prepared by immunoSEQ multiplex PCR; TCRdb keeps only in-frame clonotypes and omits some of them. The data contain under 450,000 clones, about 87% of them singletons.

This receptor was identified in a man younger than 45 who had recovered from COVID-19. V and J are TRBV3-1 (or the pseudogene TRBV3-2) and TRBJ1-3; no definite D call. The sequenced sample was PBMCs or T cells enriched from blood (not recorded which). In DNA form, the CDR3 reads TGTGCCAGCAGCCAAGCGTATGTGACGGGAAGTACTGGAAACACCATATATTTT. Translation gives CASSQAYVTGSTGNTIYF.